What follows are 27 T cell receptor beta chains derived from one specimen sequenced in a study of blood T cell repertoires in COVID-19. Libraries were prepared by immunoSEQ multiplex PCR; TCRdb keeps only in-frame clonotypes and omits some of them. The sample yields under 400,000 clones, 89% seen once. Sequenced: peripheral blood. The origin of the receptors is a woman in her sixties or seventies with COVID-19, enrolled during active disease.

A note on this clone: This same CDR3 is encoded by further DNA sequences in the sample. Written as DNA, the CDR3 is TGTGCCAGCTCACCACGGGGGGTGAACACTGAAGCTTTCTTT. Encoded protein: CASSPRGVNTEAFF. V is TRBV18 and J is TRBJ1-1, with TRBD1 as a possible D gene (5 bases). Germline CDR1 reads KGHSH; CDR2 reads LQKENI. V shed 1 base and J shed 0 bases, with 6 bases lying between them. The CDR3 consists of 14 residues.

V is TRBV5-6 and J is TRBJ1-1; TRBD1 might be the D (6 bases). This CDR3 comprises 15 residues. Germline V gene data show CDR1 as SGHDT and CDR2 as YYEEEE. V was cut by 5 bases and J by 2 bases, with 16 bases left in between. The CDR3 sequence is CASSRGRTDNTEAFF. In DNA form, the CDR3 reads TGTGCCAGCAGTCGGGGACGGACAGATAACACTGAAGCTTTCTTT.

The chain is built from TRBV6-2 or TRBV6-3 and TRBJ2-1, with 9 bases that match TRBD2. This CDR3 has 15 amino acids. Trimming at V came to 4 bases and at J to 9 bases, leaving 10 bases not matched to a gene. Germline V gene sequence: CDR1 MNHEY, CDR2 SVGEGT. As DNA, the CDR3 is TGTGCCAGCAGTTCAGCGGGGGGCCCCAAAAGTGAGCAGTTCTTC. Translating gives CASSSAGGPKSEQFF.

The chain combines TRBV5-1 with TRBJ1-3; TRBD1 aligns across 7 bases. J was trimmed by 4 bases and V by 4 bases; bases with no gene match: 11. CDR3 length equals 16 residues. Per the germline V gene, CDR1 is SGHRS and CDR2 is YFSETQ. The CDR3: CASSTSGQPGGNTIYF. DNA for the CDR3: TGCGCCAGCAGCACGTCGGGACAGCCGGGGGGAAACACCATATATTTT.

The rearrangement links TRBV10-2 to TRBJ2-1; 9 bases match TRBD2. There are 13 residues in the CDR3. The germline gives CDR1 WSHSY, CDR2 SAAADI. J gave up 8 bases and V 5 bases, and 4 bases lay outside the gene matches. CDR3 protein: CASSPGLAYEQFF. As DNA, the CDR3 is TGCGCCAGCAGTCCGGGACTAGCTTATGAGCAGTTCTTC.

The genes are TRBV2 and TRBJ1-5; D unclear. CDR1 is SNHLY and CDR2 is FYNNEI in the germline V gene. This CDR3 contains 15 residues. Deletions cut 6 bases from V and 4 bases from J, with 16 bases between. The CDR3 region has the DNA TGTGCCAGCAGATGGACGGGGAGCATAAATCAGCCCCAGCATTTT. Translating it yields CASRWTGSINQPQHF.

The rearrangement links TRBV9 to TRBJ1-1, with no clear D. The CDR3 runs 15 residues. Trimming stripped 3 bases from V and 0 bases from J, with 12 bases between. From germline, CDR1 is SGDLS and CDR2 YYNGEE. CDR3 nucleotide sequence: TGTGCCAGCAGCGACAATCTGGGAGTGAACACTGAAGCTTTCTTT. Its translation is CASSDNLGVNTEAFF. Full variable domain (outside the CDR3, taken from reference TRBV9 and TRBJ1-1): DSGVTQTPKHLITATGQRVTLRCSPRSGDLSVYWYQQSLDQGLQFLIQYYNGEERAKGNILERFSAQQFPDLHSELNLSSLELGDSALYFCASSDNLGVNTEAFFGQGTRLTVV.

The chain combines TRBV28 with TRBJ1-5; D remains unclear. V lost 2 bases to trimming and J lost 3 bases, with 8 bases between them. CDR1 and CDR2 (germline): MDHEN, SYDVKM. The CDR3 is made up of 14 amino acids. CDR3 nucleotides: TGTGCCAGCAGTTTAACGGGTCCCAATCAGCCCCAGCATTTT. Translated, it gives CASSLTGPNQPQHF. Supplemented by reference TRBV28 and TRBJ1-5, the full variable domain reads DVKVTQSSRYLVKRTGEKVFLECVQDMDHENMFWYRQDPGLGLRLIYFSYDVKMKEKGDIPEGYSVSREKKERFSLILESASTNQTSMYLCASSLTGPNQPQHFGDGTRLSIL.

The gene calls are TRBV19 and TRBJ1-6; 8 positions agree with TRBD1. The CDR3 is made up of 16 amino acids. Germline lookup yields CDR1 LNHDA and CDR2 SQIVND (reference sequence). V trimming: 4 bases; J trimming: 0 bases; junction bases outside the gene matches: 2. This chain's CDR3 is CASSRQGSSYNSPLHF. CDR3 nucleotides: TGTGCCAGTAGTAGACAGGGGAGCTCCTATAATTCACCCCTCCACTTT.

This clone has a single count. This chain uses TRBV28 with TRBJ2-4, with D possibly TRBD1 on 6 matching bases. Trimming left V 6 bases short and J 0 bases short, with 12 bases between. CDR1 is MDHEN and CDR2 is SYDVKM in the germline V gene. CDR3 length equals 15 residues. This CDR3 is CASSDHREAKNIQYF. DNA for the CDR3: TGTGCCAGCAGCGATCACAGGGAAGCCAAAAACATTCAGTACTTC.

The CDR3 here is CASSLVVGVNTEAFF. The CDR3 coding sequence is TGTGCCAGCAGCTTAGTAGTGGGAGTGAACACTGAAGCTTTCTTT. The rearrangement links TRBV7-6 to TRBJ1-1; D is unresolved. The CDR3 runs 15 residues. Trimming cost V 1 base and J 0 bases, with 9 bases left between them. Germline assignment: CDR1 SGHVS and CDR2 FNYEAQ.

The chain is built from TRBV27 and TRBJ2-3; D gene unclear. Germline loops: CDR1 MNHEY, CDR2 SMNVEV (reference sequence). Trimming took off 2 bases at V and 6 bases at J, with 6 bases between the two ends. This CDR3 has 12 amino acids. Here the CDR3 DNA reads TGTGCCAGCAGTTTACGGTCGGATACGCAGTATTTT. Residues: CASSLRSDTQYF.

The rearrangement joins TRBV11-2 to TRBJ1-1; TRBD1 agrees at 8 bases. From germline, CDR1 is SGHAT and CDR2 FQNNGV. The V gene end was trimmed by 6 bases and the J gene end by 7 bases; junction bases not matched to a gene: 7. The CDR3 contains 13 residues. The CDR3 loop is CASRLRDRIEAFF. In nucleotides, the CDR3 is TGTGCCAGCAGGCTCAGGGACAGGATTGAAGCTTTCTTT. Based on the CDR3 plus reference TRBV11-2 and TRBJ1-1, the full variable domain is EAGVAQSPRYKIIEKRQSVAFWCNPISGHATLYWYQQILGQGPKLLIQFQNNGVVDDSQLPKDRFSAERLKGVDSTLKIQPAKLEDSAVYLCASRLRDRIEAFFGQGTRLTVV.

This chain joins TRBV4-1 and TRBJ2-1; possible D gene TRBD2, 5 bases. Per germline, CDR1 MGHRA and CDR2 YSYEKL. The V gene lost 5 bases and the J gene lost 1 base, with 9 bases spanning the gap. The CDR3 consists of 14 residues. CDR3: CASSIGRSYNEQFF. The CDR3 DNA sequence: TGCGCCAGCAGCATAGGGAGATCCTACAATGAGCAGTTCTTC.

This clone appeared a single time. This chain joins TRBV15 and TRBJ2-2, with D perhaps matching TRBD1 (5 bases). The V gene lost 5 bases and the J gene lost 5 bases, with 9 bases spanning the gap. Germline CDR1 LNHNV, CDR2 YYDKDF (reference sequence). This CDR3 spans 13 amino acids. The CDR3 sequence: CATSLRQTGELFF. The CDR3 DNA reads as TGTGCCACCAGCCTTCGACAGACCGGGGAGCTGTTTTTT. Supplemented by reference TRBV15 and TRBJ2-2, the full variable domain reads DAMVIQNPRYQVTQFGKPVTLSCSQTLNHNVMYWYQQKSSQAPKLLFHYYDKDFNNEADTPDNFQSRRPNTSFCFLDIRSPGLGDTAMYLCATSLRQTGELFFGEGSRLTVL.

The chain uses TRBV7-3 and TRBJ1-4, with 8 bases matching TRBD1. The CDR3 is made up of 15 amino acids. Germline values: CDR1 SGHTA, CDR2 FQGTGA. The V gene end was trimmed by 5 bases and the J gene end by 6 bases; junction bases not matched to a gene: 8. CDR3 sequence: CASSIGQGGDEKLFF. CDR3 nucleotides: TGTGCCAGCAGCATCGGACAGGGAGGGGATGAAAAACTGTTTTTT.

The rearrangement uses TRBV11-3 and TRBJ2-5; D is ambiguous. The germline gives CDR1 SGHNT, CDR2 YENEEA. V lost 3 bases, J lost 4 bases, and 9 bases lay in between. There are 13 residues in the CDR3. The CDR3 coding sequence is TGTGCCAGCAGCTTTGCGCCGTCAGAGACCCAGTACTTC. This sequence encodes CASSFAPSETQYF.

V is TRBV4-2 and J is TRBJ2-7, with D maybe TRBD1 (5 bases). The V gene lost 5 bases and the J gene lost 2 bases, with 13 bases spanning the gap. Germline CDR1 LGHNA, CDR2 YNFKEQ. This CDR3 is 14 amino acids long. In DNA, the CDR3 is TGTGCCAGCAGCAGAGGTGGGGCCACCTACGAGCAGTACTTC. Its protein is CASSRGGATYEQYF.

The CDR3 coding sequence is TGTGCCAGCAGCTTAGAGACAGGGGTCCCTCGGGACACTGAAGCTTTCTTT. As protein: CASSLETGVPRDTEAFF. V and J are TRBV7-9 and TRBJ1-1; 8 bases align to TRBD1. The CDR3 totals 17 residues. Germline CDR1 SEHNR, CDR2 FQNEAQ (reference sequence). Germline trimming cut 1 base from V and 3 bases from J; bases unmatched to any gene: 10.

CDR3 amino acids: CASSPTTGSELEAFF. CDR3 bases: TGTGCCAGCAGCCCAACCACAGGTTCGGAACTCGAAGCTTTCTTT. V usage is TRBV5-6 and J usage is TRBJ1-1; D might be TRBD1 (5 bases). The V gene lost 4 bases and the J gene lost 8 bases, with 21 bases spanning the gap. The CDR3 totals 15 residues. Germline assignment: CDR1 SGHDT and CDR2 YYEEEE.

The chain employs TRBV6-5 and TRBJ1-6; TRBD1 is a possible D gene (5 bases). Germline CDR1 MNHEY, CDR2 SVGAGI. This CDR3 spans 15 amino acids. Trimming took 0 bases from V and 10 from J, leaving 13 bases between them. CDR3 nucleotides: TGTGCCAGCAGTTACTCCATCCAGGGTGAATCACCCCTCCACTTT. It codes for CASSYSIQGESPLHF.

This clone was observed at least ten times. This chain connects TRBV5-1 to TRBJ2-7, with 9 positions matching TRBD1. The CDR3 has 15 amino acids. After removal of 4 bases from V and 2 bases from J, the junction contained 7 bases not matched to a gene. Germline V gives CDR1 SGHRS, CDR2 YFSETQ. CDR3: CASSPGQGSTYEQYF. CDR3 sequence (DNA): TGCGCCAGCAGCCCTGGACAGGGGAGTACCTACGAGCAGTACTTC.

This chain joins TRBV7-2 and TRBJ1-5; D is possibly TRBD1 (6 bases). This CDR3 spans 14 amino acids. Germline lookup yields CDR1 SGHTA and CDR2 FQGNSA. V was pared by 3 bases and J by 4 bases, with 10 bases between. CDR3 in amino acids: CASSFRGGNQPQHF. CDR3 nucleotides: TGTGCCAGCAGCTTCAGGGGTGGGAATCAGCCCCAGCATTTT.

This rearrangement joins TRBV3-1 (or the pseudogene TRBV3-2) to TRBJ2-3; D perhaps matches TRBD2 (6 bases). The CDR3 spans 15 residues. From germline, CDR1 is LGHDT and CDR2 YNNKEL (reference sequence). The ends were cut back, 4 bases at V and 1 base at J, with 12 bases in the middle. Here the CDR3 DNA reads TGTGCCAGCAGCCCCAGCGGGTATCGCACAGATACGCAGTATTTT. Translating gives CASSPSGYRTDTQYF.

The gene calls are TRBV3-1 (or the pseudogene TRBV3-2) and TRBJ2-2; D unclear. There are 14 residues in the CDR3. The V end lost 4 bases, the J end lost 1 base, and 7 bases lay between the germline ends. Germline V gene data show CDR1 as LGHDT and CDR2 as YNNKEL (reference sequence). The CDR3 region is CASSLRGNTGELFF. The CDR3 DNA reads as TGTGCCAGCAGCCTACGAGGGAACACCGGGGAGCTGTTTTTT.

This chain's CDR3 is CASSQEERIEQYF. DNA of the CDR3: TGTGCCAGCAGCCAAGAGGAGAGGATCGAGCAGTACTTC. This sequence joins TRBV3-1 (or the pseudogene TRBV3-2) and TRBJ2-7; no clear D gene. This CDR3 is built from 13 residues. Trimming removed 0 bases from V and 6 bases from J, with 9 bases in between. Germline V CDR1 and CDR2: LGHDT, YNNKEL (reference sequence).

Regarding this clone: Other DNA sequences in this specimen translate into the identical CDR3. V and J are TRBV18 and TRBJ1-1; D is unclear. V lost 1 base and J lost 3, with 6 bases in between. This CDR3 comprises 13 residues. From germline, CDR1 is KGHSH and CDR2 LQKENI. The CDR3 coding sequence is TGTGCCAGCTCACCACGGCAAGACACTGAAGCTTTCTTT. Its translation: CASSPRQDTEAFF. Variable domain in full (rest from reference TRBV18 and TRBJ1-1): NAGVMQNPRHLVRRRGQEARLRCSPMKGHSHVYWYRQLPEEGLKFMVYLQKENIIDESGMPKERFSAEFPKEGPSILRIQQVVRGDSAAYFCASSPRQDTEAFFGQGTRLTVV.